This T cell receptor beta chain was identified in a study of cytomegalovirus exposure and HLA in healthy donors. Study-wide results and limits: Reportedly, a later analysis found an Asian-associated ancestry cluster had fewer N-insertions than the approximately 670-donor mean. Being indistinguishable, some V segments were excluded, TRBV6-2 and TRBV6-3 among them. The likely explanation for a cluster of highly shared sequence variants was sequencing artifact. Some public TCRs appeared in many individuals, while most sequences were rare.

Amplification used 60 Vbeta primers and 13 Jbeta primers. Profiled with immunoSEQ multiplex PCR; TCRdb holds only in-frame clones, not every one. The table has hundreds of thousands of clones, around 89% seen once. On this clone itself: Its specificity is unknown.

The CDR3 sequence is 12 residues long. Trimming shortened V by 3 bases and J by 4 bases, and 5 bases separated the two germline ends. The germline V gene has CDR1 MNHEY and CDR2 SMNVEV (reference sequence). V and J are TRBV27 and TRBJ2-3; D call uncertain. This clonotype was sampled from a woman younger than 35 in good health and CMV-seronegative. Sequencing was carried out using PBMCs. DNA for the CDR3: TGTGCCAGCAGTTTCAGATCAGATACGCAGTATTTT. This encodes CASSFRSDTQYF.